This T cell receptor (beta chain) was observed in a study of blood T cell repertoires in COVID-19. Study summary: PBMCs, B-cell-depleted T cells, or T cells provided the cDNA or gDNA that made up the material.

Sequencing used immunoSEQ multiplex PCR; TCRdb keeps in-frame clones, though not all of them. This table has about 300,000 clones, roughly 88% appearing once. Looked up from germline, CDR1 is LGHDT and CDR2 is YNNKEL (reference sequence). V gave up 0 bases and J gave up 0 bases, with 6 bases separating them. The CDR3 loop spans 15 amino acids. This rearrangement joins TRBV3-1 (or the pseudogene TRBV3-2) to TRBJ1-5; unclear D gene. Sample: peripheral blood. This sequence was found in a woman aged 25 to 45 who had recovered from COVID-19. The CDR3 sequence is CASSQDPGSNQPQHF. CDR3 in DNA: TGTGCCAGCAGCCAAGATCCCGGTAGCAATCAGCCCCAGCATTTT.